These T cell receptor beta chains were read from a single sample in a study of T-cell reconstitution after alpha-beta-depleted transplantation in children. TCRdb passed the PCR reads through MiXCR, listing each CDR3 protein once. Here the sample spans some 390,000 distinct CDR3 sequences, about a fifth being singletons. Sequences were derived from PBMCs from the stem cell graft donor, sampled from the stem cell graft. Source of these receptors: a human donor who donated a stem cell graft to a child with acute myeloid leukemia. CDR3s include the opening cysteine and the closing phenylalanine or tryptophan. A D gene is named only where the DNA matches it firmly. Rows may omit the clone size; those that give it use once, few, many or a size class.

clone_size	j_call	cdr3_length	d_call	v_call	cdr3_nt	cdr3_aa
.	TRBJ2-7	13	.	TRBV12-3/TRBV12-4	TGTGCCAGCAGTCCCTCTTCGAGGTACGAGCAGTACTTC	CASSPSSRYEQYF
.	TRBJ2-7	15	TRBD1	TRBV6-1	TGTGCCAGCAGTGAAGGGACAGGGGGCGTCCACGAGCAGTACTTC	CASSEGTGGVHEQYF
many	TRBJ2-1	12	.	TRBV5-1	TGTGCCAGCAGCTTACCAGGAAATGAGCAGTTCTTC	CASSLPGNEQFF
.	TRBJ2-1	14	.	TRBV5-1	TGCGCCAGCAGCCCCAGGGACGGTGATCGGGAGCAGTTCTTC	CASSPRDGDREQFF
.	TRBJ1-2	14	.	TRBV12-3/TRBV12-4	TGTGCCAGCAGAATCCCGGGGGTAGGGGGGGGCTACACCTTC	CASRIPGVGGGYTF
few	TRBJ1-5	15	.	TRBV2	TGTGCCAGCAGTTTGGATAAAAATTTGGTTCAGCCCCAGCATTTT	CASSLDKNLVQPQHF
.	TRBJ2-2	16	TRBD1	TRBV24-1	TGTGCCACCAGTGATTACCCGGGACAGGGAACCGGGGAGCTGTTTTTT	CATSDYPGQGTGELFF
few	TRBJ1-2	13	.	TRBV7-9	TGTGCCAGCAGACCGGGACCTAACTATGGCTACACCTTC	CASRPGPNYGYTF
few	TRBJ2-1	16	TRBD2	TRBV5-1	TGCGCCAGCAGCTTTCCGGGACTAGCTTCCTACAATGAGCAGTTCTTC	CASSFPGLASYNEQFF
few	TRBJ2-1	14	.	TRBV7-9	TGTGCCAGCAGCTTAGAGCAGCGGTACAATGAGCAGTTCTTC	CASSLEQRYNEQFF
few	TRBJ2-3	16	TRBD2	TRBV20-1	TGCAGTGCTAGAGATCGGACTAGCGGGTGGATTGATACGCAGTATTTT	CSARDRTSGWIDTQYF
few	TRBJ2-1	13	TRBD1	TRBV7-9	TGTGCCAGCAGCTGGGGACAGGACAATGAGCAGTTCTTC	CASSWGQDNEQFF
.	TRBJ2-7	12	.	TRBV4-3	TGCGCCAGCAGCCAGAACTGGGGCGAGCAGTACTTC	CASSQNWGEQYF
.	TRBJ1-2	11	.	TRBV12-3/TRBV12-4	TGTGCCAGCAGTTTAGTCTATGGCTACACCTTC	CASSLVYGYTF
.	TRBJ1-4	16	.	TRBV3-1	TGTGCCAGCAGCCAACCGGACAGTGCAACTAATGAAAAACTGTTTTTT	CASSQPDSATNEKLFF